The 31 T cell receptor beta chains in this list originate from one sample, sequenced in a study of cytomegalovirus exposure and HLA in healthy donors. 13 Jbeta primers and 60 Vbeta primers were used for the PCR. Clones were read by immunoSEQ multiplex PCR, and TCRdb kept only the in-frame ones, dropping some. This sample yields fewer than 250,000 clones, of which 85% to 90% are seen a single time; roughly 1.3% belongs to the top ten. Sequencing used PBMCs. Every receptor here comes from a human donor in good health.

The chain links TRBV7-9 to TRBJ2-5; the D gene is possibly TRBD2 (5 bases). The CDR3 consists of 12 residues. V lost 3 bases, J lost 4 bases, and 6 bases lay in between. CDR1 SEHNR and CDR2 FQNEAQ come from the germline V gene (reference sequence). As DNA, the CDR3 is TGTGCCAGCAGCTTCGGGGTAGAGACCCAGTACTTC. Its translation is CASSFGVETQYF.

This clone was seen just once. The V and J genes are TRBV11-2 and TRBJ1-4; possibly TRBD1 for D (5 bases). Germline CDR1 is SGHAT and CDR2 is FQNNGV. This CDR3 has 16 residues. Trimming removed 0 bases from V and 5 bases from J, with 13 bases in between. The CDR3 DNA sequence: TGTGCCAGCAGCTTAGATGCTGCGACAGAGAATGAAAAACTGTTTTTT. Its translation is CASSLDAATENEKLFF.

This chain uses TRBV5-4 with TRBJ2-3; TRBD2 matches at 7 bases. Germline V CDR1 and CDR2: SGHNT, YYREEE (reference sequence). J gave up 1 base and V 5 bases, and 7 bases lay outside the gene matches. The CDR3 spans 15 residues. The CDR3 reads CASRMVGRGTDTQYF. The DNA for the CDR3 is TGTGCCAGCAGGATGGTAGGGAGGGGCACAGATACGCAGTATTTT.

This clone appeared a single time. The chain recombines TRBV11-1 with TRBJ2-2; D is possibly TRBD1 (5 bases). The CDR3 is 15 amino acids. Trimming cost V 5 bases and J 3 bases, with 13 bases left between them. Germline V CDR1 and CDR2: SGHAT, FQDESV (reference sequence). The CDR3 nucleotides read TGTGCCAGCAGCCCAGGGATGGGGTACACCGGGGAGCTGTTTTTT. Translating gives CASSPGMGYTGELFF.

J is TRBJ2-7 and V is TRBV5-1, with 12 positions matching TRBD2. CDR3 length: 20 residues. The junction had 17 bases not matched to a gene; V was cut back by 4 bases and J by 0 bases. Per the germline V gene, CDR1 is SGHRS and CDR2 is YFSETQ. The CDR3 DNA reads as TGCGCCAGCAGCGGGACAGGGGCACTAGCGGGGGGTGCCCTCTCCTACGAGCAGTACTTC. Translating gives CASSGTGALAGGALSYEQYF. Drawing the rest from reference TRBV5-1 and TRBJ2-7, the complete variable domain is KAGVTQTPRYLIKTRGQQVTLSCSPISGHRSVSWYQQTPGQGLQFLFEYFSETQRNKGNFPGRFSGRQFSNSRSEMNVSTLELGDSALYLCASSGTGALAGGALSYEQYFGPGTRLTVT.

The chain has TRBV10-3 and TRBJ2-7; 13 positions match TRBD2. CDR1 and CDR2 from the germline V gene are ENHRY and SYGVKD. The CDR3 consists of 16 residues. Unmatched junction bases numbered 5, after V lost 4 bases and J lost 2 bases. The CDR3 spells CAISAGLAGVTYEQYF. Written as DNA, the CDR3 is TGTGCCATCAGTGCAGGACTAGCGGGAGTAACCTACGAGCAGTACTTC.

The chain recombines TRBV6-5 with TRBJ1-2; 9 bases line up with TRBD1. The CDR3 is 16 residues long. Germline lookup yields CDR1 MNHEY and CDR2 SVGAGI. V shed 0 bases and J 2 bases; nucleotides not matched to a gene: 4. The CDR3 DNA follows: TGTGCCAGCAGTTACTCGATACAGGGGGCGAACTATGGCTACACCTTC. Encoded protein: CASSYSIQGANYGYTF.

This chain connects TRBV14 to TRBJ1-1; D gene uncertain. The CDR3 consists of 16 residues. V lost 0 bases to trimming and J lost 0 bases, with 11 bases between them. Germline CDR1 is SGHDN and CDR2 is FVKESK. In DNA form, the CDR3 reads TGTGCCAGCAGCCAAGATTCCGGTTCCATGAACACTGAAGCTTTCTTT. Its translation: CASSQDSGSMNTEAFF.

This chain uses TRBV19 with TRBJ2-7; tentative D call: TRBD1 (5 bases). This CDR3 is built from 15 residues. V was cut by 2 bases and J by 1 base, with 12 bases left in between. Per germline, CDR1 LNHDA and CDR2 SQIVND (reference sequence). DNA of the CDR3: TGTGCCAGTAGTATAAGTCGGCAGGGTTCCTACGAGCAGTACTTC. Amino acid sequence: CASSISRQGSYEQYF.

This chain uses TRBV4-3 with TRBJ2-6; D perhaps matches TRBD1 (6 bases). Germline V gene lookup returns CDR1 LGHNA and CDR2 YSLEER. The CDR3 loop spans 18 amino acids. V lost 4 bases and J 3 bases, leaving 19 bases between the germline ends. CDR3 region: CASSRGRQGVLGANVLTF. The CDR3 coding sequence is TGCGCCAGCAGCCGGGGGCGGCAGGGTGTTCTTGGGGCCAACGTCCTGACTTTC.

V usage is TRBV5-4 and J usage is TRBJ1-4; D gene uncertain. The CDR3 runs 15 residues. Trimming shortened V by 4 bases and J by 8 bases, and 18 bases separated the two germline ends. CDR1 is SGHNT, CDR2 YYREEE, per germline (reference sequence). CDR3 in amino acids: CASSPSSRLHEKLFF. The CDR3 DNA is TGTGCCAGCAGCCCTTCCAGCAGGCTCCACGAAAAACTGTTTTTT.

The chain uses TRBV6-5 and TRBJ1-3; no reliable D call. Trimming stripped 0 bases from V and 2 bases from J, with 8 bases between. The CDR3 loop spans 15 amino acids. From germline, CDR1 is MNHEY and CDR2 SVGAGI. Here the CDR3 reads CASSYSLGPGNTIYF. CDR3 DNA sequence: TGTGCCAGCAGTTACTCGTTGGGCCCTGGAAACACCATATATTTT.

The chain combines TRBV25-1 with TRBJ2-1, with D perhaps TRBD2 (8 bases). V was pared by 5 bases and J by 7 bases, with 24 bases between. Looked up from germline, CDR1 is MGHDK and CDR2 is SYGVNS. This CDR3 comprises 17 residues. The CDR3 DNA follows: TGTGCCAGCAGTCCGCTCAGGGGGGCCGGGACTAGAAATGAGCAGTTCTTC. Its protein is CASSPLRGAGTRNEQFF.

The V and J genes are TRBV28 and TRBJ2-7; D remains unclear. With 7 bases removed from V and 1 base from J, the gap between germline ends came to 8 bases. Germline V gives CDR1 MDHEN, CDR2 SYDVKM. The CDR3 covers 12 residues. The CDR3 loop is CASNSGSYEQYF. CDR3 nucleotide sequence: TGTGCCAGCAACTCCGGTTCCTACGAGCAGTACTTC.

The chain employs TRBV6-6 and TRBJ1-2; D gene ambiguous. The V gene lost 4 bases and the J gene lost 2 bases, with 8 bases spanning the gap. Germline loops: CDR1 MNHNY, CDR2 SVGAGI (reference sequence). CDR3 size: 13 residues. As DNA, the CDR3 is TGTGCCAGCAGTTCGACGGAGAACTATGGCTACACCTTC. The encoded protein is CASSSTENYGYTF.

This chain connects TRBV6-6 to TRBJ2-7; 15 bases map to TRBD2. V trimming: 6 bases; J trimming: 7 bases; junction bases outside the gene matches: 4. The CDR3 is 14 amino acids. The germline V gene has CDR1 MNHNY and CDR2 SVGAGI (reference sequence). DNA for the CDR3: TGTGCCAGCAGCGGGACTAGCGGGAGGATGGAGCAGTACTTC. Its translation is CASSGTSGRMEQYF.

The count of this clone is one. The CDR3 here is CASSRGQGSPGANVLTF. The CDR3 DNA is TGTGCCAGTAGTAGGGGACAGGGTTCTCCCGGGGCCAACGTCCTGACTTTC. The J gene is TRBJ2-6, the V gene TRBV19; 9 bases fit TRBD1. CDR1 is LNHDA, CDR2 SQIVND, per germline (reference sequence). The J segment lost 4 bases and the V segment lost 4 bases, leaving 8 bases of the junction unmatched. This CDR3 is built from 17 residues.

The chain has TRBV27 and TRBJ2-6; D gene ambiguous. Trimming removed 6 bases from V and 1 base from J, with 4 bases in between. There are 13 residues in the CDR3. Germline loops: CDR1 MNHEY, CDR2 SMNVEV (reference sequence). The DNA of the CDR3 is TGTGCCAGCAGCCCGTCTGGGGCCAACGTCCTGACTTTC. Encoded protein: CASSPSGANVLTF.

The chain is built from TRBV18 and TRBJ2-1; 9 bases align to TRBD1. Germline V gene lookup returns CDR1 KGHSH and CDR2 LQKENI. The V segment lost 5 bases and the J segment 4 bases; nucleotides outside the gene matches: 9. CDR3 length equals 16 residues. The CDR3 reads CASSVQGAFGYNEQFF. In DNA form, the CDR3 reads TGTGCCAGCTCAGTACAGGGGGCCTTTGGTTACAATGAGCAGTTCTTC.

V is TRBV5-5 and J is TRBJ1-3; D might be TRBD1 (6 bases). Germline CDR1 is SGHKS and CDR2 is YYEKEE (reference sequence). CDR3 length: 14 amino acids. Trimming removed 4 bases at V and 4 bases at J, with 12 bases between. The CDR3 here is CASSPGAAGNTIYF. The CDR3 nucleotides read TGTGCCAGCAGCCCAGGGGCGGCGGGAAACACCATATATTTT. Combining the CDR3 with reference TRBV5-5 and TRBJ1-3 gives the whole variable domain DAGVTQSPTHLIKTRGQQVTLRCSPISGHKSVSWYQQVLGQGPQFIFQYYEKEERGRGNFPDRFSARQFPNYSSELNVNALLLGDSALYLCASSPGAAGNTIYFGEGSWLTVV.

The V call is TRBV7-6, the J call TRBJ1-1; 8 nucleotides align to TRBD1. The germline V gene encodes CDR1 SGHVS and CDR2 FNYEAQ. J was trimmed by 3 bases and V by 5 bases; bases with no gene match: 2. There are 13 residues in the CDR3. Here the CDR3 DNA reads TGTGCCAGCAGCCCGACAGGGGACACTGAAGCTTTCTTT. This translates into CASSPTGDTEAFF.

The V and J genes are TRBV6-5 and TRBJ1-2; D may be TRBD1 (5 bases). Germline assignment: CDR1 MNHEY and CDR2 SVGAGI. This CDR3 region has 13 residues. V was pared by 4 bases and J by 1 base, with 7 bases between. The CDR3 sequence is CASSSQGNYGYTF. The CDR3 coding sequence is TGTGCCAGCAGTTCGCAGGGTAACTATGGCTACACCTTC.

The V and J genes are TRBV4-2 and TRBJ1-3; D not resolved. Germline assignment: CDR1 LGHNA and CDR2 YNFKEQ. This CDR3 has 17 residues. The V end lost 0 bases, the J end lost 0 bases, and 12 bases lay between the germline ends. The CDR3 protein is CASSQDRQIHSGNTIYF. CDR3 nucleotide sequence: TGTGCCAGCAGCCAAGATCGCCAGATACACTCTGGAAACACCATATATTTT.

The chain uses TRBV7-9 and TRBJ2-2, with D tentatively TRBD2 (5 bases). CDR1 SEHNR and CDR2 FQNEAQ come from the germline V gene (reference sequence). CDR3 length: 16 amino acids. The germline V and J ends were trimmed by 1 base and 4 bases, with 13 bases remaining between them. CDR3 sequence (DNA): TGTGCCAGCAGCTTAGGAAGGACCGCGGGCACCGGGGAGCTGTTTTTT. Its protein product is CASSLGRTAGTGELFF.

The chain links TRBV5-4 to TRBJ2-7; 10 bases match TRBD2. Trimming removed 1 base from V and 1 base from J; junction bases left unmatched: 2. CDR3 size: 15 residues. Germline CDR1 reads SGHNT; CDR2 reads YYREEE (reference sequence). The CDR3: CASSLSSGRSYEQYF. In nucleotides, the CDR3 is TGTGCCAGCAGCTTGAGTAGCGGGAGGTCCTACGAGCAGTACTTC. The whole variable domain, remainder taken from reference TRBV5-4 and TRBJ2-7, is ETGVTQSPTHLIKTRGQQVTLRCSSQSGHNTVSWYQQALGQGPQFIFQYYREEENGRGNFPPRFSGLQFPNYSSELNVNALELDDSALYLCASSLSSGRSYEQYFGPGTRLTVT.

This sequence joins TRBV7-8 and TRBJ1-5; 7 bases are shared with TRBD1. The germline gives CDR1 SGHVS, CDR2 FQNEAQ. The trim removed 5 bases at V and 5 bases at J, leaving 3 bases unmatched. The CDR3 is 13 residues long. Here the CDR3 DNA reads TGTGCCAGCAGCGCCGACAGGGATCAGCCCCAGCATTTT. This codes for CASSADRDQPQHF. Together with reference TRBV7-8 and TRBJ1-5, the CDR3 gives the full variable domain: GAGVSQSPRYKVAKRGQDVALRCDPISGHVSLFWYQQALGQGPEFLTYFQNEAQLDKSGLPSDRFFAERPEGSVSTLKIQRTQQEDSAVYLCASSADRDQPQHFGDGTRLSIL.

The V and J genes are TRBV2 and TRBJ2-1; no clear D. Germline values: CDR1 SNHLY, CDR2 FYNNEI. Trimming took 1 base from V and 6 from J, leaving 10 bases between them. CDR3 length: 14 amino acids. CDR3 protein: CASSEGQVGNEQFF. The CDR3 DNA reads TGTGCCAGCAGTGAAGGGCAGGTGGGCAATGAGCAGTTCTTC.

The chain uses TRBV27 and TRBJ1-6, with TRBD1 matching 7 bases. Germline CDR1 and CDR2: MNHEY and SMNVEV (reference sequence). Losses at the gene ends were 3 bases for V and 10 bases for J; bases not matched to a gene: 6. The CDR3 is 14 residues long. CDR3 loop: CASSFDREASPLHF. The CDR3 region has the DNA TGTGCCAGCAGTTTCGACAGGGAGGCATCACCCCTCCACTTT.

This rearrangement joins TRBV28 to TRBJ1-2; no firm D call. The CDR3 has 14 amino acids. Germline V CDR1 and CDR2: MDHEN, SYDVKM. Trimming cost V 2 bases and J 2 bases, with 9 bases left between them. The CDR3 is CASSLTGENYGYTF. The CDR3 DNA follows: TGTGCCAGCAGTTTAACCGGGGAGAACTATGGCTACACCTTC.

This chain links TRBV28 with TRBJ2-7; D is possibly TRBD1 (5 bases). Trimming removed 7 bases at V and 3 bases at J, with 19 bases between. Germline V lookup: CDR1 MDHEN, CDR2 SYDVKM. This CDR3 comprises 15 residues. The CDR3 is CASTPQGRAVYEQYF. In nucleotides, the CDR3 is TGTGCCAGCACCCCTCAAGGCAGGGCAGTCTACGAGCAGTACTTC.

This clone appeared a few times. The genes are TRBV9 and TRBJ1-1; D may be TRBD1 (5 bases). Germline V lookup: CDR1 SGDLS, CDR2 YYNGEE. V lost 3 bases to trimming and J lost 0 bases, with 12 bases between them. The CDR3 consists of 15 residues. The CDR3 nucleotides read TGTGCCAGCAGCGGGGGCAGGGTGTTGAACACTGAAGCTTTCTTT. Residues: CASSGGRVLNTEAFF.